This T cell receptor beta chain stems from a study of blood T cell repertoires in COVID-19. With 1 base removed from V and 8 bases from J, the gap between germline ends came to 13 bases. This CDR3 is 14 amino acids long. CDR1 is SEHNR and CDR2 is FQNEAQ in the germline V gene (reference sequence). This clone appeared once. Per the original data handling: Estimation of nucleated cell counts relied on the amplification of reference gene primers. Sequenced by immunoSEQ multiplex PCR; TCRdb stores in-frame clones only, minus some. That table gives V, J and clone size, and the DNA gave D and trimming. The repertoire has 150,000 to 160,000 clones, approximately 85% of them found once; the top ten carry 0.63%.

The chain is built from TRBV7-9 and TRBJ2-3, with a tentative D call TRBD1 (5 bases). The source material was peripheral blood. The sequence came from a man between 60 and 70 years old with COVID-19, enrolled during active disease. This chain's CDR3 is CASSLEFRVATQYF. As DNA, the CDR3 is TGTGCCAGCAGCTTAGAGTTCAGGGTCGCTACGCAGTATTTT.